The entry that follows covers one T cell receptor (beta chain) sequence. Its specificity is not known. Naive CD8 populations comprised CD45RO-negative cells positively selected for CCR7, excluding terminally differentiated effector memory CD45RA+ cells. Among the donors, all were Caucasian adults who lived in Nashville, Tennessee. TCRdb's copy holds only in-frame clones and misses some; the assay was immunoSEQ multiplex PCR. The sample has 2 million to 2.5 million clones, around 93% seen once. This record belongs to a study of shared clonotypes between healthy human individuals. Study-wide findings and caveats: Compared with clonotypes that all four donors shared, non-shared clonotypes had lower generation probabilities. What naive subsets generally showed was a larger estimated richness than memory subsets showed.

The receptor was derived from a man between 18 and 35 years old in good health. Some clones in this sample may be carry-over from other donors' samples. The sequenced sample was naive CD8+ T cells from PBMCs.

The CDR3 spells CASSRDMGRGNEQFF. CDR3 coding DNA: TGCGCCAGCAGCCGGGACATGGGGCGTGGGAATGAGCAGTTCTTC. The chain joins TRBV4-1 to TRBJ2-1, with D possibly TRBD1 on 6 matching bases. Trimming removed 4 bases from V and 7 bases from J, with 17 bases in between. CDR1 and CDR2 from the germline V gene are MGHRA and YSYEKL. This CDR3 comprises 15 residues.